These T cell receptor beta chains were read from a single sample in a study of T cell responses to AZD1222 COVID-19 vaccine. Profiled with immunoSEQ multiplex PCR; TCRdb holds only in-frame clones, not every one. The table shows roughly 80,000 clones, with roughly 88% occurring only once. Sequencing was performed on peripheral blood, taken 28 days after the second AZD1222 dose. The source of these receptors is an adult who received the AZD1222 COVID-19 vaccine. The CDR3 runs from the conserved cysteine through the conserved F or W. A D gene is named only where the DNA matches it firmly. Where a row states a size, it is once, few, many or the class of an expanded clone; other rows omit it.

TRBV5-5,TRBJ2-1,.,.,CASSFDYLTYNEQFF,TGTGCCAGCAGTTTCGACTACCTCACCTACAATGAGCAGTTCTTC
TRBV3-1/TRBV3-2,TRBJ1-2,.,.,CASSPTGRNVYGYTF,TGTGCCAGCAGTCCCACAGGGAGGAACGTCTATGGCTACACCTTC
TRBV11-2,TRBJ2-7,.,.,CASSRIYEQYF,TGTGCCAGCAGCCGTATCTACGAGCAGTACTTC
TRBV19,TRBJ1-1,.,.,CASSPVGGTTEAFF,TGTGCCAGTAGTCCCGTCGGCGGGACTACTGAAGCTTTCTTT
TRBV30,TRBJ1-3,.,.,CAWALIWGGNTIYF,TGTGCCTGGGCACTGATATGGGGCGGAAACACCATATATTTT
TRBV7-8,TRBJ1-3,.,.,CASSLVEGQAFSGNTIYF,TGTGCCAGCAGCTTAGTCGAGGGGCAGGCTTTCTCTGGAAACACCATATATTTT
TRBV7-9,TRBJ2-7,TRBD2,.,CASSGRPGGYYEQYF,TGTGCCAGCAGCGGACGGCCGGGGGGGTACTACGAGCAGTACTTC
TRBV3-1/TRBV3-2,TRBJ2-7,TRBD1,.,CASSPRDRGGYEQYF,TGTGCCAGCAGCCCAAGAGACAGGGGGGGGTACGAGCAGTACTTC
TRBV3-1/TRBV3-2,TRBJ1-3,.,.,CASSQDIRGSSGNTIYF,TGTGCCAGCAGCCAAGATATTCGGGGGAGCTCTGGAAACACCATATATTTT
TRBV5-1,TRBJ1-1,.,.,CASSSGPGGTEAFF,TGCGCCAGCAGCTCCGGTCCCGGTGGAACTGAAGCTTTCTTT
TRBV5-1,TRBJ1-2,TRBD1,.,CASSLLDRGIHYGYTF,TGCGCCAGCAGCTTGCTTGACAGGGGGATCCACTATGGCTACACCTTC
TRBV19,TRBJ2-1,.,once,CASSIYAGKQFF,TGTGCCAGTAGTATTTATGCGGGGAAGCAGTTCTTC
TRBV19,TRBJ1-1,.,.,CASSEWDMNTEAFF,TGTGCCAGTAGTGAGTGGGATATGAACACTGAAGCTTTCTTT
TRBV7-3,TRBJ2-2,TRBD2,few,CASSLTIAGDGELFF,TGTGCCAGCAGCTTAACTATAGCGGGGGACGGGGAGCTGTTTTTT
TRBV15,TRBJ2-5,.,.,CATSRPGETQYF,TGTGCCACCAGCCGACCGGGCGAGACCCAGTACTTC